This T cell receptor beta chain is drawn from a study of T cell responses to AZD1222 COVID-19 vaccine (dated by TCRdb to 2020 to 2022). For the wider study: AZD1222 recipients with second doses at about 4 weeks or about 12 weeks were pooled, because spike-specific TCR depth and breadth did not differ between schedules. TCR sequencing covered 233 trial participants: roughly 200 given two doses of AZD1222 and around 25 given two doses of MenACWY control vaccine. Trial participants were enrolled by age into 18-55, 56-69 and 70-plus year subgroups, with about 150, 27 and 61 TCR-sequenced participants respectively.

The full study reports these points: Most participants were white British and females outnumbered males, and the authors suggested that clonal diversity may have been underestimated. No day 14 peak-response samples were available, so repertoires were characterized only after the peak T cell response. Conclusions about previously exposed vaccinees are limited because only 5 or 6 AZD1222 recipients were SARS-CoV-2 seropositive at baseline. After two AZD1222 doses, spike-specific TCR breadth and depth were significantly higher than at day 0 and than in MenACWY recipients. Reportedly, almost half of the unique spike-specific TCRs recognized epitopes lying outside the regions that are mutated in the B.1.351 and B.1.1.7 variants. The 56-69-year group was small, and its depth increase did not reach significance, likely because of low power. The vaccine-associated CD4 TCRs covered the entire spike protein, and the dominant responses fell in regions 160-218 and 743-854.

Trimming removed 0 bases from V and 6 bases from J, leaving 6 bases between the germline ends. From a lookup of the germline V gene, CDR1 and CDR2 are WSHSY and SAAADI. The CDR3 runs 14 amino acids, cysteine and phenylalanine included. Only the CDR3 portion is preserved as DNA: 42 bases, with reading frame beginning at the first base. The CDR3 regions of human TCRbeta chains were analyzed by immunosequencing. The paper's data handling went like this. TCRs in the repertoires were compared against a reference library of SARS-CoV-2-specific TCRs that had been generated with the MIRA antigen-specificity platform. Breadth meant the fraction of unique TCRs that were SARS-CoV-2-associated, whereas depth meant the fraction of total T cells that were SARS-CoV-2-associated. Using the MIRA data, every spike-specific TCR was mapped to the spike region that the TCR reacted to and assigned to either a CD4 or a CD8 class. Log10-transformed breadth and depth values were compared by one-way ANOVA with Sidak's multiple comparisons tests. This immuneACCESS table, as held by TCRdb, lists in-frame sequences with V and J called but not all clones. Of the missing ones, under half trace to an unresolved V gene in checked studies; the others have no known cause. The V and J calls and clone size come from that table; D and trimming were worked out from the DNA. The sample table records more than 85,000 clones; approximately 86% of these occur just once. Jointly, the top ten make up 4.5% to 6% of the sample.

Read against the paper, the sample's time point label means: baseline before first vaccination. Samples from vaccinated people were obtained from the UK trials COV001 and COV002, which included a single-blind randomized controlled phase 2/3 trial of AZD1222 (ChAdOx1 nCoV-19) in healthy adults. For TCRbeta chain sequencing, PBMC samples from trial participants were taken at day 0 and at day 28 after the second dose. With respect to this clone: No cognate antigen has been identified for it. There are no base qualities to consult, and no much larger clone falls within one base.

In this chain, TRBV10-2 is recombined with TRBJ1-6; too little of a D gene remains to name it. This clonotype was sampled from an adult in good health. The source material was peripheral blood, sampled on day 0 of AZD1222 vaccination. The CDR3 reads CASSESLVNSPLHF. The nucleotide sequence reads as follows: TGCGCCAGCAGTGAGTCGCTAGTTAATTCACCCCTCCACTTT.